This TCR beta chain was documented in a study of blood T cell repertoires in COVID-19. Authors' data handling: Reference gene primer amplification in the assay estimated nucleated cell counts. The data were produced by immunoSEQ multiplex PCR, yet TCRdb's version contains in-frame clones alone and is incomplete. The D gene and trimming were derived from the DNA, and the V and J assignments and clone size from that table. This table has fewer than 300,000 clones, 80% to 85% appearing once. The germline CDR1 and CDR2 sequences are SGHTA and FQGNSA. The CDR3 spans 16 residues. The V end lost 3 bases, the J end lost 1 base, and 14 bases lay between the germline ends.

This sequence originates from a person aged 70 to 80 with COVID-19, enrolled during active disease. This rearrangement joins TRBV7-2 to TRBJ2-3; D might be TRBD2 (5 bases). Sequenced input: peripheral blood. The CDR3 DNA follows: TGTGCCAGCAGCTTTTCGAGGGCATCGGGCACAGATACGCAGTATTTT. Residues: CASSFSRASGTDTQYF. Filled out from reference TRBV7-2 and TRBJ2-3, the complete variable domain reads GAGVSQSPSNKVTEKGKDVELRCDPISGHTALYWYRQSLGQGLEFLIYFQGNSAPDKSGLPSDRFSAERTGGSVSTLTIQRTQQEDSAVYLCASSFSRASGTDTQYFGPGTRLTVL.